The next 21 T cell receptor beta chains were all read from a single sample in a study of blood T cell repertoires in COVID-19. Data came from immunoSEQ multiplex PCR; TCRdb stores just in-frame clones and leaves some out. In the table there are about 260,000 clones, around four fifths of which are singletons. Specimen: peripheral blood. These receptors were collected from an elderly woman with acute or convalescent COVID-19.

The chain combines TRBV6-5 with TRBJ1-2; no clear D. The ends were cut back, 8 bases at V and 4 bases at J, with 17 bases in the middle. The CDR3 spans 14 residues. From germline, CDR1 is MNHEY and CDR2 SVGAGI. The CDR3 is CASCRSSGSYGYTF. The CDR3 bases are TGTGCCAGCTGCCGCAGTTCGGGGTCCTATGGCTACACCTTC.

This CDR3 reads CASSLQGPYEQYF. The CDR3 bases are TGTGCCAGCAGCCTTCAGGGGCCCTACGAGCAGTACTTC. The chain combines TRBV7-3 with TRBJ2-7, with D perhaps TRBD1 (6 bases). Germline CDR1 and CDR2: SGHTA and FQGTGA. V was trimmed by 5 bases and J by 2 bases, leaving 10 bases between them. This CDR3 spans 13 amino acids.

The rearrangement links TRBV29-1 to TRBJ1-4, with D possibly matching TRBD1 (5 bases). V lost 6 bases to trimming and J lost 5 bases, with 19 bases between them. CDR1 SQVTM and CDR2 ANQGSEA come from the germline V gene. The CDR3 totals 15 residues. CDR3: CSVGGSGDVNEKLFF. CDR3 coding DNA: TGCAGCGTGGGGGGGTCGGGGGATGTGAATGAAAAACTGTTTTTT.

The V gene is TRBV25-1, the J gene TRBJ2-1; possible D gene TRBD2, 6 bases. The length of the CDR3 is 16 residues. Germline V gene data show CDR1 as MGHDK and CDR2 as SYGVNS. V dropped 4 bases and J dropped 0 bases, with 13 bases sitting between them. CDR3 residues: CASSGAGTDSYNEQFF. The CDR3 coding sequence is TGTGCCAGCAGTGGGGCCGGGACTGACTCCTACAATGAGCAGTTCTTC.

The chain joins TRBV2 to TRBJ1-5; no clear D. V was trimmed by 1 base and J by 2 bases, leaving 6 bases between them. The CDR3 is 14 amino acids. Per germline, CDR1 SNHLY and CDR2 FYNNEI. This CDR3 reads CASSEEGGNQPQHF. In nucleotides, the CDR3 is TGTGCCAGCAGTGAAGAAGGAGGCAATCAGCCCCAGCATTTT.

The chain has TRBV27 and TRBJ2-1; TRBD1 agrees at 7 bases. The CDR3 loop spans 16 amino acids. Germline loops: CDR1 MNHEY, CDR2 SMNVEV (reference sequence). Losses at the gene ends were 6 bases for V and 0 bases for J; bases not matched to a gene: 8. In DNA form, the CDR3 reads TGTGCCAGCAGCCGAAACAGGGGATCCTCCTACAATGAGCAGTTCTTC. This translates into CASSRNRGSSYNEQFF.

The chain is built from TRBV7-3 and TRBJ2-2, with D unclear. In germline, CDR1 is SGHTA, CDR2 FQGTGA. Trimming took 5 bases from V and 1 from J, leaving 2 bases between them. There are 12 residues in the CDR3. The chain's CDR3 is CASSLNTGELFF. In nucleotides, the CDR3 is TGTGCCAGCAGCCTGAACACCGGGGAGCTGTTTTTT.

V and J are TRBV6-5 and TRBJ2-7, with 7 bases lining up with TRBD2. This CDR3 is 15 amino acids long. The J segment lost 1 base and the V segment lost 6 bases, leaving 9 bases of the junction unmatched. CDR1 and CDR2 from the germline V gene are MNHEY and SVGAGI. The CDR3 reads CASRAGGSVSYEQYF. For the CDR3, the DNA is TGTGCCAGCAGGGCCGGCGGGAGTGTTTCCTACGAGCAGTACTTC.

The gene calls are TRBV3-1 (or the pseudogene TRBV3-2) and TRBJ1-1; 7 bases fit TRBD1. The germline V gene has CDR1 LGHDT and CDR2 YNNKEL (reference sequence). The ends lost 4 bases at V and 0 bases at J; junction bases unmatched: 5. The length of the CDR3 is 15 residues. The CDR3 region has the DNA TGTGCCAGCAGCCCTCTCGGGACAGTGAACACTGAAGCTTTCTTT. This translates into CASSPLGTVNTEAFF.

This chain links TRBV10-3 with TRBJ1-2; D unclear. Germline CDR1 is ENHRY and CDR2 is SYGVKD. V was shortened by 10 bases and J by 2 bases, with 11 bases between the two germline ends. This CDR3 spans 12 amino acids. The CDR3, as DNA: TGTGCCACCTGGGAGGCCAACTATGGCTACACCTTC. Amino acids: CATWEANYGYTF.

As to this clone: This same CDR3 is encoded by further DNA sequences in the sample. The V call is TRBV5-1, the J call TRBJ1-2, with D tentatively TRBD1 (6 bases). The germline V and J ends were trimmed by 4 bases and 4 bases, with 11 bases remaining between them. The CDR3 is made up of 13 amino acids. Germline loops: CDR1 SGHRS, CDR2 YFSETQ. The CDR3 nucleotides read TGCGCCAGCAGCCTCGGACAGTCCTATGGCTACACCTTC. Protein sequence: CASSLGQSYGYTF.

The chain recombines TRBV6-1 with TRBJ1-2; D is uncertain. This CDR3 spans 13 amino acids. Germline V gives CDR1 MNHNS, CDR2 SASEGT. The V and J ends lost 1 base and 9 bases respectively, with 12 bases between them. The DNA for the CDR3 is TGTGCCAGCAGTGAAGATATGGTAGACAGCTACACCTTC. Translation gives CASSEDMVDSYTF.

This clone occurred once. The gene calls are TRBV29-1 and TRBJ2-2, with D uncertain. Germline CDR1 and CDR2: SQVTM and ANQGSEA. V was trimmed by 7 bases and J by 5 bases, leaving 11 bases between them. CDR3 length: 12 residues. This CDR3 is CSAPVSTGELFF. In DNA form, the CDR3 reads TGCAGCGCCCCGGTTTCGACCGGGGAGCTGTTTTTT.

The CDR3 reads CASSLALSTDTQYF. The CDR3 region has the DNA TGTGCCAGCAGCTTAGCCCTGAGCACAGATACGCAGTATTTT. The gene calls are TRBV11-2 and TRBJ2-3; no firm D call. CDR1 is SGHAT, CDR2 FQNNGV, per germline. The V end was cut by 1 base, the J end by 0 bases, with 5 bases between. The length of the CDR3 is 14 residues.

The chain combines TRBV5-6 with TRBJ2-1, with TRBD2 matching 10 bases. The CDR3 sequence is 15 residues long. V lost 2 bases, J lost 11 bases, and 10 bases stayed unmatched. Germline CDR1 SGHDT, CDR2 YYEEEE. The DNA of the CDR3 is TGTGCCAGCAGCTTCCGACTAGCGGGTGGACACAAGCAGTTCTTC. As protein: CASSFRLAGGHKQFF.

V and J are TRBV20-1 and TRBJ1-2; D might be TRBD1 (6 bases). In germline, CDR1 is DFQATT, CDR2 SNEGSKA (reference sequence). The CDR3 extends over 14 amino acids. The V end was cut by 3 bases, the J end by 2 bases, with 13 bases between. This chain's CDR3 is CSASTTGWNYGYTF. For the CDR3, the DNA is TGCAGTGCTAGTACTACAGGGTGGAACTATGGCTACACCTTC.

The chain's CDR3 is CASSLGQVNTEAFF. CDR3 coding DNA: TGTGCCAGCAGTTTAGGACAGGTGAACACTGAAGCTTTCTTT. The chain has TRBV28 and TRBJ1-1; TRBD1 aligns across 7 bases. After removal of 2 bases from V and 0 bases from J, the junction contained 0 bases not matched to a gene. Germline lookup yields CDR1 MDHEN and CDR2 SYDVKM. The CDR3 is made up of 14 amino acids. Variable domain in full (rest from reference TRBV28 and TRBJ1-1): DVKVTQSSRYLVKRTGEKVFLECVQDMDHENMFWYRQDPGLGLRLIYFSYDVKMKEKGDIPEGYSVSREKKERFSLILESASTNQTSMYLCASSLGQVNTEAFFGQGTRLTVV.

This clone was seen a few times. The V call is TRBV20-1, the J call TRBJ1-1; unclear D gene. The CDR3 consists of 11 residues. The germline V gene encodes CDR1 DFQATT and CDR2 SNEGSKA (reference sequence). V was clipped by 3 bases and J by 10 bases, with 12 bases between them. The CDR3 DNA is TGCAGTGCTAGTCTGTCCCCGGGAGCTTTCTTT. It encodes CSASLSPGAFF.

This chain connects TRBV5-1 to TRBJ2-3; 8 bases are shared with TRBD1. The CDR3 is 14 residues long. After removal of 4 bases from V and 4 bases from J, the junction contained 5 bases not matched to a gene. Per germline, CDR1 SGHRS and CDR2 YFSETQ. CDR3: CASSPDRAADTQYF. The CDR3 nucleotides are TGCGCCAGCAGCCCGGACAGGGCAGCAGATACGCAGTATTTT.

This clone was observed a handful of times. The CDR3 spells CASSYQGRHSPLHF. The CDR3 DNA is TGTGCCAGCAGTTACCAGGGGCGCCATTCACCCCTCCACTTT. This chain links TRBV6-5 with TRBJ1-6; maybe TRBD1 (6 bases). The V end lost 2 bases, the J end lost 8 bases, and 10 bases lay between the germline ends. CDR1 and CDR2 from the germline V gene are MNHEY and SVGAGI. The CDR3 covers 14 residues.

The J gene is TRBJ1-2, the V gene TRBV7-2; 10 bases fit TRBD1. V lost 4 bases to trimming and J lost 8 bases; unmatched junction nucleotides: 7. CDR3 length: 14 residues. Germline V gene lookup returns CDR1 SGHTA and CDR2 FQGNSA. The CDR3 reads CASSWGQGMGGYTF. The CDR3 coding sequence is TGTGCCAGCAGCTGGGGACAGGGGATGGGCGGCTACACCTTC. The full variable domain, with the rest looked up from reference TRBV7-2 and TRBJ1-2, is GAGVSQSPSNKVTEKGKDVELRCDPISGHTALYWYRQSLGQGLEFLIYFQGNSAPDKSGLPSDRFSAERTGGSVSTLTIQRTQQEDSAVYLCASSWGQGMGGYTFGSGTRLTVV.